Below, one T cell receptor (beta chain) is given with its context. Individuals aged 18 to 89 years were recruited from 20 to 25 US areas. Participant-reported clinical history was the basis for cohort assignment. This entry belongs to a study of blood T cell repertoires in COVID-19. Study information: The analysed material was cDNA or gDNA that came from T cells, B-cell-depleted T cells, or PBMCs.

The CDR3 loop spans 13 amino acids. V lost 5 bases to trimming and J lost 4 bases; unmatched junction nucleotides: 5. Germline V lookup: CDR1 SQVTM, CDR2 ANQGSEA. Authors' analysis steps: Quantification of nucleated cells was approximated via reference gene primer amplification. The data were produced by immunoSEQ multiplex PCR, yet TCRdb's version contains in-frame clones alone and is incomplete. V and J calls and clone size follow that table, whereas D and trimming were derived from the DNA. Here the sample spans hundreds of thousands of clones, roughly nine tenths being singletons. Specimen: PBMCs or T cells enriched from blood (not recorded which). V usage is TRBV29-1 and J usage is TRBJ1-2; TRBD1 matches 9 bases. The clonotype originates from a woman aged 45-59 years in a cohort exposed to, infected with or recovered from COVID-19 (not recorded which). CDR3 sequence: CSVQGQGLYGYTF. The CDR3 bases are TGCAGCGTTCAGGGACAGGGCCTCTATGGCTACACCTTC.